The 16 T cell receptor beta chains below all came from one sample that was sequenced in a study of cytomegalovirus exposure and HLA in healthy donors. The study ran its PCR with 60 Vbeta and 13 Jbeta primers. TCRdb's copy holds only in-frame clones and misses some; the assay was immunoSEQ multiplex PCR. The repertoire consists of approximately 170,000 clones, with 75% to 90% occurring once and the leading ten covering approximately 2%. The sequenced material came from PBMCs. The receptor source for this set is a human donor in good health.

This clone was seen only a few times. This chain connects TRBV7-4 to TRBJ2-7, with 7 bases matching TRBD2. The length of the CDR3 is 16 residues. The V segment lost 5 bases and the J segment 0 bases; nucleotides outside the gene matches: 10. Germline CDR1 SGHVT, CDR2 SQSDAQ. DNA of the CDR3: TGTGCCAGCAGCCTGGGTAGGCGGGGGTCCTCCTACGAGCAGTACTTC. Protein: CASSLGRRGSSYEQYF.

The rearrangement links TRBV12-1 to TRBJ1-2. TRBV12-1 is shown as a pseudogene. The CDR3 extends over 16 amino acids. CDR3 bases: TGTGCCAGCACCCCTAGGGAGGTTAAGCCCAAGTGGGGCTACACCTTC. Amino acid sequence: CASTPREVKPKWGYTF.

The rearrangement joins TRBV6-1 to TRBJ2-4; 9 bases line up with TRBD2. Per the germline V gene, CDR1 is MNHNS and CDR2 is SASEGT. The V gene end was trimmed by 10 bases and the J gene end by 0 bases; junction bases not matched to a gene: 7. This CDR3 comprises 15 residues. The CDR3 sequence is CAITSGLIAKNIQYF. The CDR3 DNA reads TGTGCCATCACTAGCGGGCTGATAGCCAAAAACATTCAGTACTTC.

This rearrangement joins TRBV6-1 to TRBJ2-7; D possibly corresponds to TRBD2 (6 bases). Germline values: CDR1 MNHNS, CDR2 SASEGT. This CDR3 has 12 amino acids. Trimming stripped 4 bases from V and 5 bases from J, with 9 bases between. The CDR3 DNA is TGTGCCAGCAGTGGGAGGGTGCACGAGCAGTACTTC. Its protein is CASSGRVHEQYF.

The J gene is TRBJ1-6, the V gene TRBV5-1; D gene unclear. Germline V gives CDR1 SGHRS, CDR2 YFSETQ. The CDR3 covers 14 residues. V shed 1 base and J shed 7 bases, with 9 bases lying between them. The CDR3, as DNA: TGCGCCAGCAGCTTGCTGCAGGCGAATTCACCCCTCCACTTT. It encodes CASSLLQANSPLHF.

This rearrangement joins TRBV19 to TRBJ2-7; TRBD1 agrees at 10 bases. The CDR3 consists of 13 residues. J gave up 3 bases and V 6 bases, and 2 bases lay outside the gene matches. CDR1 LNHDA and CDR2 SQIVND come from the germline V gene (reference sequence). The CDR3 loop is CASRRTGGYEQYF. The CDR3 DNA follows: TGTGCCAGTAGGAGGACAGGGGGCTACGAGCAGTACTTC.

The rearrangement joins TRBV28 to TRBJ1-5, with D hard to call. With 4 bases removed from V and 0 bases from J, the gap between germline ends came to 10 bases. This CDR3 contains 15 residues. CDR1 is MDHEN and CDR2 is SYDVKM in the germline V gene. The CDR3, as DNA: TGTGCCAGCAGTTACGGGGATCTTAGCAATCAGCCCCAGCATTTT. Protein product: CASSYGDLSNQPQHF.

This chain joins TRBV4-1 and TRBJ2-3; 13 positions match TRBD2. This CDR3 has 21 amino acids. Germline assignment: CDR1 MGHRA and CDR2 YSYEKL. V shed 0 bases, J shed 0 bases, and the junction held 12 bases outside the gene matches. CDR3 sequence: CASSQDQGLAGVSSSTDTQYF. CDR3 in DNA: TGCGCCAGCAGCCAAGATCAAGGACTAGCGGGGGTGTCGTCTAGCACAGATACGCAGTATTTT.

The sample holds one count of this clone. The chain recombines TRBV13 with TRBJ2-1; D is ambiguous. Germline assignment: CDR1 PRHDT and CDR2 FYEKMQ (reference sequence). Trimming removed 5 bases from V and 8 bases from J, with 13 bases in between. The CDR3 covers 13 residues. The CDR3 DNA reads TGTGCCAGCAGCGGCCCCGGCCGGGATGAGCAGTTCTTC. This translates into CASSGPGRDEQFF.

The V and J genes are TRBV7-2 and TRBJ1-6, with D possibly matching TRBD1 (5 bases). Trimming stripped 1 base from V and 0 bases from J, with 13 bases between. The germline CDR1 and CDR2 sequences are SGHTA and FQGNSA. The CDR3 loop spans 18 amino acids. The CDR3 nucleotides are TGTGCCAGCAGCTTAGAGGCTCCCGGGGGCTCCTATAATTCACCCCTCCACTTT. Translating gives CASSLEAPGGSYNSPLHF.

The chain links TRBV6-5 to TRBJ1-4; no reliable D call. Trimming took 2 bases from V and 8 from J, leaving 12 bases between them. The germline V gene encodes CDR1 MNHEY and CDR2 SVGAGI. The CDR3 has 14 amino acids. This CDR3 reads CASSYGPAGEKLFF. The CDR3 nucleotides are TGTGCCAGCAGTTACGGGCCGGCCGGCGAAAAACTGTTTTTT.

Remarks on this clone: At one end, the junction sequence differs from germline, possibly due to a read error. The DNA of the CDR3 is TGCGCCAGCAGCTCCGAGACCGGGACAGGGAAAATTGGCTACACCTTC. Translated, it gives CASSSETGTGKIGYTF. The gene calls are TRBV5-5 and TRBJ1-2, with 9 bases lining up with TRBD1. CDR3 length equals 16 residues. Germline V gene lookup returns CDR1 SGHKS and CDR2 YYEKEE (reference sequence). Using reference TRBV5-5 and TRBJ1-2 for the parts outside the CDR3, the full variable domain is DAGVTQSPTHLIKTRGQQVTLRCSPISGHKSVSWYQQVLGQGPQFIFQYYEKEERGRGNFPDRFSARQFPNYSSELNVNALLLGDSALYLCASSSETGTGKIGYTFGSGTRLTVV.

The gene calls are TRBV6-5 and TRBJ2-2; D might be TRBD1 (6 bases). This CDR3 has 16 amino acids. Germline assignment: CDR1 MNHEY and CDR2 SVGAGI. V was pared by 3 bases and J by 5 bases, with 16 bases between. CDR3 residues: CASSYRWTQGTGELFF. The DNA for the CDR3 is TGTGCCAGCAGTTATAGGTGGACCCAGGGGACCGGGGAGCTGTTTTTT.

The chain uses TRBV2 and TRBJ2-3; 10 nucleotides agree with TRBD2. Trimming cost V 6 bases and J 3 bases; bases outside gene matches: 9. The germline CDR1 and CDR2 sequences are SNHLY and FYNNEI. The CDR3 is made up of 16 amino acids. The CDR3 region is CASRKIGLADTDTQYF. The CDR3 DNA reads as TGTGCCAGCAGAAAAATAGGACTAGCGGATACAGATACGCAGTATTTT.

CDR3 in amino acids: CAISVRAGDGELFF. The CDR3 DNA reads as TGTGCCATCAGTGTCAGGGCTGGTGACGGGGAGCTGTTTTTT. The gene calls are TRBV10-3 and TRBJ2-2; perhaps TRBD1 as D (5 bases). V lost 4 bases and J lost 7, with 13 bases in between. Germline assignment: CDR1 ENHRY and CDR2 SYGVKD. The CDR3 contains 14 residues.

The chain combines TRBV25-1 with TRBJ1-3; TRBD1 matches 11 bases. The CDR3 has 17 amino acids. J gave up 4 bases and V 1 base, and 6 bases lay outside the gene matches. CDR1 and CDR2 (germline): MGHDK, SYGVNS. The CDR3: CASSESDRGLFGNTIYF. The DNA for the CDR3 is TGTGCCAGCAGTGAATCGGACAGGGGGCTTTTCGGAAACACCATATATTTT.